The sequence of this T cell receptor beta chain was determined in a study of T cells in Graves' hyperthyroidism and ophthalmopathy. Study-level points and caveats: Through a model of 13 V-J features, ophthalmopathy was separated from stable hyperthyroidism. Within blood appeared most thyroid clonotypes that had expanded above 0.001.

Ophthalmopathy in the patients scored at least 3 on Clinical Activity Score and at least 4 on NOSPECS grade, lasting under 3 months. It was uncontrolled infection, other autoimmune disease, pregnancy or lactation that excluded patients. Amplification of TCR beta CDR3 regions used RNA as the template. Using the HTBI primer set, a first-round RT-PCR was run on the TCR CDR3. TCRdb re-called the multiplex PCR reads through MiXCR, storing one row per CDR3 protein. Of 600,000 to 700,000 distinct CDR3 sequences in the sample, around 15% are singletons; the top ten hold around 4.1%. From germline, CDR1 is SGHTA and CDR2 FQGTGA. The V end was cut by 0 bases, the J end by 0 bases, with 13 bases between. The CDR3 loop spans 17 amino acids. About this clonotype: The antigen is not known.

V is TRBV7-3 and J is TRBJ2-3, with D maybe TRBD1 (6 bases). The sequenced sample was blood. The TCR originated in a woman aged 40 to 50 with Graves' ophthalmopathy. Here the CDR3 reads CASSLTADRLSTDTQYF. In DNA form, the CDR3 reads TGTGCCAGCAGCTTAACGGCCGACAGGCTTAGCACAGATACGCAGTATTTT. Variable domain in full (rest from reference TRBV7-3 and TRBJ2-3): GAGVSQTPSNKVTEKGKYVELRCDPISGHTALYWYRQSLGQGPEFLIYFQGTGAADDSGLPNDRFFAVRPEGSVSTLKIQRTERGDSAVYLCASSLTADRLSTDTQYFGPGTRLTVL.